These 4 T cell receptor beta chains came from one sample sequenced in a study of CD8 T cells in Susac syndrome. A quantity of roughly 0.5 to 1 ug RNA underwent reverse transcription using random hexamers. TCRdb recomputed calls from the immunoSEQ multiplex PCR reads with MiXCR, one row per CDR3 protein. The sample carries more than 95,000 distinct CDR3 sequences, just under 95% recorded once. The sequencing sample was made of CD8+ T cells from PBMCs. Source of these receptors: a human donor with Susac syndrome.

This chain uses TRBV12-5 with TRBJ2-1; unclear D gene. Trimming took 7 bases from V and 4 from J, leaving 5 bases between them. Germline CDR1 LGHNT, CDR2 FRNRAP. The CDR3 is 11 amino acids. The CDR3 spells CASALYNEQFF. DNA for the CDR3: TGTGCTAGTGCCCTATACAATGAGCAGTTCTTC.

The count of this clonotype is one. This sequence joins TRBV12-5 and TRBJ2-5; 8 nucleotides match TRBD1. From germline, CDR1 is LGHNT and CDR2 FRNRAP. The CDR3 covers 15 residues. Germline trimming cut 4 bases from V and 1 base from J; bases unmatched to any gene: 5. DNA for the CDR3: TGTGCTAGTGGTTCCCTAACAGGGGGCCAAGAGACCCAGTACTTC. Its protein is CASGSLTGGQETQYF.

V and J are TRBV4-2 and TRBJ2-1, with D maybe TRBD2 (6 bases). CDR3 size: 17 residues. Trimming took 3 bases from V and 1 from J, leaving 16 bases between them. Germline CDR1 reads LGHNA; CDR2 reads YNFKEQ. CDR3 sequence reads: CASSHNRDSPSYNEQFF. CDR3 bases: TGTGCCAGCAGCCACAACCGGGACTCCCCTTCCTACAATGAGCAGTTCTTC.

The chain has TRBV5-4 and TRBJ2-5; 9 bases map to TRBD2. The J segment lost 5 bases and the V segment lost 4 bases, leaving 9 bases of the junction unmatched. The CDR3 has 15 residues. Germline CDR1 reads SGHNT; CDR2 reads YYREEE (reference sequence). The CDR3 loop is CASSPRGGAWETQYF. In DNA form, the CDR3 reads TGTGCCAGCAGCCCTCGCGGGGGGGCCTGGGAGACCCAGTACTTC.